These 16 T cell receptor beta chains came from one sample sequenced in a study of Graves' ophthalmopathy and Graves' hyperthyroidism. Beta-chain TCR CDR3 regions were amplified from RNA transcripts. The library came from an HTBI-primed first-round RT-PCR and a second-round multiplex PCR. One entry per CDR3 protein results from TCRdb running MiXCR on the multiplex PCR reads. The sample carries almost 750,000 distinct CDR3 sequences, roughly two fifths recorded once. The sample consisted of peripheral blood. These receptors were collected from an adult man with Graves' ophthalmopathy.

As to this clonotype: The junction departs from germline at one end; a sequencing error may be responsible. V gene TRBV7-3 combines with J gene TRBJ1-1, with no clear D. The CDR3 consists of 17 residues. CDR1 and CDR2 (germline): SGHTA, FQGTGA. This CDR3 is CASSQDFVGVRNTEAFF. CDR3 sequence (DNA): TGCGCCAGCAGCCAAGATTTTGTCGGAGTGAGGAACACTGAAGCTTTCTTT.

The CDR3 reads CASDGTSGGGEETQYF. CDR3 in DNA: TGTGCCAGCGACGGGACTAGCGGGGGGGGGGAAGAGACCCAGTACTTC. The chain combines TRBV2 with TRBJ2-5; 16 positions match TRBD2. Germline-derived CDR1 and CDR2 are SNHLY and FYNNEI. Trimming removed 8 bases from V and 3 bases from J; junction bases left unmatched: 6. CDR3 length: 16 residues. The entire variable domain, with the rest obtained from reference TRBV2 and TRBJ2-5, is as follows: EPEVTQTPSHQVTQMGQEVILRCVPISNHLYFYWYRQILGQKVEFLVSFYNNEISEKSEIFDDQFSVERPDGSNFTLKIRSTKLEDSAMYFCASDGTSGGGEETQYFGPGTRLLVL.

This clonotype was observed a few times. The rearrangement joins TRBV10-3 to TRBJ2-7, with a tentative D call TRBD1 (5 bases). The CDR3 loop spans 14 amino acids. Trimming took off 3 bases at V and 1 base at J, with 10 bases between the two ends. Germline lookup yields CDR1 ENHRY and CDR2 SYGVKD. The CDR3 bases are TGTGCCATCAGTGAAGGACGGACATCCTACGAGCAGTACTTC. This sequence encodes CAISEGRTSYEQYF.

The chain uses TRBV20-1 and TRBJ2-5; no definite D call. Trimming shortened V by 5 bases and J by 3 bases, and 7 bases separated the two germline ends. The CDR3 is made up of 11 amino acids. Per the germline V gene, CDR1 is DFQATT and CDR2 is SNEGSKA (reference sequence). Here the CDR3 DNA reads TGCAGTGCTGGCACAGAAGAGACCCAGTACTTC. Protein: CSAGTEETQYF.

The rearrangement links TRBV4-2 to TRBJ1-1; D possibly corresponds to TRBD1 (6 bases). The germline CDR1 and CDR2 sequences are LGHNA and YNFKEQ. V was pared by 0 bases and J by 1 base, with 12 bases between. CDR3 length: 16 amino acids. In DNA, the CDR3 is TGTGCCAGCAGCCAAGATGTCTTACAGGGGAACACTGAAGCTTTCTTT. Its protein is CASSQDVLQGNTEAFF.

At least ten counts were recorded for this clonotype. CDR3 region: CASSPEDSPGQYF. The DNA of the CDR3 is TGTGCCAGCAGCCCAGAGGACAGTCCGGGACAGTACTTC. V and J are TRBV11-2 and TRBJ2-5; a possible D gene is TRBD1 (6 bases). Germline CDR1 SGHAT, CDR2 FQNNGV. V gave up 5 bases and J gave up 11 bases, with 18 bases separating them. This CDR3 is built from 13 residues.

The chain uses TRBV20-1 and TRBJ1-5; the D gene is possibly TRBD1 (6 bases). V gave up 4 bases and J gave up 0 bases, with 25 bases separating them. The CDR3 contains 19 residues. Germline V gene lookup returns CDR1 DFQATT and CDR2 SNEGSKA (reference sequence). CDR3 in DNA: TGCAGTGCTAACCGGGGGGCTGATATCTCGGGATATAGCAATCAGCCCCAGCATTTT. Protein sequence: CSANRGADISGYSNQPQHF.

This chain joins TRBV7-6 and TRBJ2-5, with 9 bases matching TRBD1. This CDR3 region has 15 residues. CDR1 is SGHVS, CDR2 FNYEAQ, per germline. The V and J ends lost 5 bases and 2 bases, in that order; junction bases with no gene match: 6. Written as DNA, the CDR3 is TGTGCCAGCAGCCCTCCGGGACAGGGTCAAGAGACCCAGTACTTC. It encodes CASSPPGQGQETQYF.

This clonotype was observed a few times. The V call is TRBV5-1, the J call TRBJ1-1, with D perhaps TRBD1 (5 bases). This CDR3 spans 15 amino acids. Per germline, CDR1 SGHRS and CDR2 YFSETQ. The V gene lost 0 bases and the J gene lost 8 bases, with 17 bases spanning the gap. CDR3 amino acids: CASSLVWGREGEAFF. Written as DNA, the CDR3 is TGCGCCAGCAGCTTGGTGTGGGGTCGCGAGGGGGAAGCTTTCTTT.

The chain carries TRBV7-9 and TRBJ1-1; TRBD1 matches 7 bases. CDR1 and CDR2 from the germline V gene are SEHNR and FQNEAQ (reference sequence). The CDR3 covers 15 residues. V lost 5 bases and J lost 5; bases outside the gene matches: 11. CDR3 amino acids: CASSQGDFGGTEAFF. DNA for the CDR3: TGTGCCAGCAGCCAGGGGGACTTTGGGGGAACTGAAGCTTTCTTT.

Concerning this clonotype: Given a much more abundant clone one base away, this may be a read error. Because it lacks the conserved phenylalanine or tryptophan at the end, this CDR3 is likely a read error. V is TRBV6-5 and J is TRBJ1-6, with 8 bases lining up with TRBD1. The J segment lost 9 bases and the V segment lost 6 bases, leaving 7 bases of the junction unmatched. From germline, CDR1 is MNHEY and CDR2 SVGAGI. This CDR3 comprises 14 residues. The CDR3 here is CASRRDRFSSPLHL. The CDR3 nucleotides are TGTGCCAGCAGGCGGGACAGGTTTAGTTCACCCCTCCACCTT.

The CDR3 sequence: CAWSYTSYGYTF. For the CDR3, the DNA is TGTGCCTGGAGCTACACGTCTTATGGCTACACCTTC. This chain joins TRBV30 and TRBJ1-2; D gene unclear. Deletions cut 3 bases from V and 5 bases from J, with 10 bases between. Per germline, CDR1 GTSNPN and CDR2 SVGIG (reference sequence). This CDR3 is 12 amino acids long.

The chain combines TRBV6-4 with TRBJ1-2; D is perhaps TRBD1 (6 bases). The V gene lost 0 bases and the J gene lost 6 bases, with 11 bases spanning the gap. Germline V lookup: CDR1 MRHNA, CDR2 SNTAGT. CDR3 length: 14 residues. The CDR3, as DNA: TGTGCCAGCAGTGACTCGTACAGGGACCATGGCTACACCTTC. Its protein product is CASSDSYRDHGYTF.

This clonotype was seen only a few times. The chain uses TRBV6-2 or TRBV6-3 and TRBJ2-7; 13 nucleotides agree with TRBD2. With V trimmed by 7 bases and J by 1 base, 10 bases remained unmatched. CDR1 and CDR2 (germline): MNHEY, SVGEGT. The CDR3 totals 17 residues. DNA of the CDR3: TGTGCCAGCACCCGAGGACTAGCGGGAGTTAGTTCCTACGAGCAGTACTTC. It encodes CASTRGLAGVSSYEQYF.

The rearrangement joins TRBV10-3 to TRBJ1-4; 9 nucleotides match TRBD1. The CDR3 length is 16 residues. V lost 5 bases, J lost 8 bases, and 12 bases stayed unmatched. CDR1 is ENHRY, CDR2 SYGVKD, per germline. The CDR3 nucleotides are TGTGCCATCAGTTTATCCGCGGGACAGGGAGTCGAAAAACTGTTTTTT. Its protein product is CAISLSAGQGVEKLFF.

This clonotype was observed a few times. The rearrangement uses TRBV15 and TRBJ2-6; D not certain. This CDR3 has 15 amino acids. The V gene lost 0 bases and the J gene lost 2 bases, with 5 bases spanning the gap. Germline V lookup: CDR1 LNHNV, CDR2 YYDKDF (reference sequence). The CDR3: CATSREWTGANVLTF. The CDR3 nucleotides read TGTGCCACCAGCAGAGAATGGACTGGGGCCAACGTCCTGACTTTC.